Each of the 21 T cell receptor beta chains below was sequenced from the same sample in a study of Graves' ophthalmopathy and Graves' hyperthyroidism. Amplifying from RNA transcripts, the study obtained TCR beta CDR3 regions. First-round RT-PCR employed HTBI primers, with a second-round multiplex PCR after it. TCRdb called the multiplex PCR reads again in MiXCR, with one record for every CDR3 protein. The data show 450,000 to 600,000 distinct CDR3 sequences, with about 35% seen just once and less than 4.5% held by the top ten. The sequenced material came from peripheral blood or thyroid tissue (not recorded which). The receptors stem from an adult man with Graves' hyperthyroidism.

As regards this clonotype: One junction end does not reproduce the germline sequence, and a read error may be involved. The chain couples TRBV6-5 to TRBJ1-6; D is undetermined. This CDR3 comprises 15 residues. Per the germline V gene, CDR1 is MNHEY and CDR2 is SVGAGI. CDR3 residues: CAISEGPTNNSPLHF. CDR3 coding DNA: TGTGCCATCAGTGAAGGACCCACTAATAATTCACCCCTCCACTTT.

This chain connects TRBV7-9 to TRBJ1-4; no clear D gene. The V end was cut by 4 bases, the J end by 0 bases, with 24 bases between. The germline gives CDR1 SEHNR, CDR2 FQNEAQ (reference sequence). The CDR3 totals 20 residues. CDR3 sequence reads: CASSSGLAGGRETTNEKLFF. The DNA of the CDR3 is TGTGCCAGCAGCTCCGGACTAGCGGGAGGCCGGGAGACAACTAATGAAAAACTGTTTTTT.

This clonotype came up many times. The V call is TRBV28, the J call TRBJ2-5; D is undetermined. Trimming removed 8 bases from V and 5 bases from J, with 12 bases in between. The CDR3 sequence is 12 residues long. CDR1 and CDR2 (germline): MDHEN, SYDVKM. For the CDR3, the DNA is TGTGCCAGCTCCTCAGCAACGGAGACCCAGTACTTC. It is translated as CASSSATETQYF.

This clonotype was picked up many times. The rearrangement links TRBV7-6 to TRBJ2-7, with 9 bases matching TRBD1. The V gene end was trimmed by 5 bases and the J gene end by 6 bases; junction bases not matched to a gene: 14. The CDR3 is 16 amino acids. Germline CDR1 reads SGHVS; CDR2 reads FNYEAQ. CDR3 region: CASSASYPGQGSEQYF. DNA for the CDR3: TGTGCCAGCAGCGCCTCTTACCCGGGACAGGGTAGCGAGCAGTACTTC. The full variable domain, completed using reference TRBV7-6 and TRBJ2-7, is GAGVSQSPRYKVTKRGQDVALRCDPISGHVSLYWYRQALGQGPEFLTYFNYEAQQDKSGLPNDRFSAERPEGSISTLTIQRTEQRDSAMYRCASSASYPGQGSEQYFGPGTRLTVT.

The sample holds many counts of this clonotype. The chain is built from TRBV7-9 and TRBJ1-4; 7 nucleotides align to TRBD1. CDR1 SEHNR and CDR2 FQNEAQ come from the germline V gene (reference sequence). This CDR3 contains 16 residues. V shed 1 base, J shed 7 bases, and the junction held 9 bases outside the gene matches. CDR3 protein: CASSLVFRDRGEKLFF. In nucleotides, the CDR3 is TGTGCCAGCAGCTTAGTATTCCGGGACAGAGGTGAAAAACTGTTTTTT.

This clonotype was recorded at least ten times. The genes are TRBV20-1 and TRBJ2-5, with D perhaps matching TRBD1 (6 bases). This CDR3 contains 12 residues. V was trimmed by 6 bases and J by 9 bases, leaving 17 bases between them. Germline V CDR1 and CDR2: DFQATT, SNEGSKA (reference sequence). This CDR3 is CSANTGSMAQYF. The CDR3 DNA sequence: TGCAGTGCAAACACAGGGTCGATGGCCCAGTACTTC.

This clonotype was observed at least ten times. The chain combines TRBV5-1 with TRBJ1-1; D not resolved. V was shortened by 0 bases and J by 5 bases, with 11 bases between the two germline ends. Germline V lookup: CDR1 SGHRS, CDR2 YFSETQ. The CDR3 is made up of 14 amino acids. CDR3 protein: CASSLAGFWTEAFF. In DNA, the CDR3 is TGCGCCAGCAGCTTGGCGGGGTTTTGGACTGAAGCTTTCTTT.

The gene calls are TRBV10-3 and TRBJ2-3, with TRBD2 matching over 9 bases. CDR1 and CDR2 (germline): ENHRY, SYGVKD. This CDR3 is built from 15 residues. The V segment lost 3 bases and the J segment 6 bases; nucleotides outside the gene matches: 7. The CDR3 spells CAISDGSGRADTQYF. For the CDR3, the DNA is TGTGCCATCAGTGATGGTAGCGGGAGAGCCGATACGCAGTATTTT.

This clonotype has ten or more counts. The V and J genes are TRBV20-1 and TRBJ1-6; 7 bases are a match to TRBD1. The CDR3 loop spans 17 amino acids. V was pared by 0 bases and J by 8 bases, with 13 bases of the junction left unmatched. Germline lookup yields CDR1 DFQATT and CDR2 SNEGSKA (reference sequence). The CDR3 region is CSARDLREGAMDSPLHF. In DNA form, the CDR3 reads TGCAGTGCTAGAGACTTGAGAGAGGGGGCGATGGATTCACCCCTCCACTTT.

The V call is TRBV18, the J call TRBJ2-7; tentative D call: TRBD1 (6 bases). CDR1 is KGHSH and CDR2 is LQKENI in the germline V gene. V lost 1 base and J lost 6, with 10 bases in between. This CDR3 has 13 residues. CDR3 DNA sequence: TGTGCCAGCTCACCACAACAGGGAAGCGAGCAGTACTTC. Its protein product is CASSPQQGSEQYF.

This chain uses TRBV7-2 with TRBJ1-2, with 10 bases that match TRBD1. The CDR3 spans 14 residues. Per germline, CDR1 SGHTA and CDR2 FQGNSA. J lost 8 bases, V lost 4 bases, and 7 bases had no gene match. The CDR3 nucleotides are TGTGCCAGCAGCTCGGGACAGGGGTTTTCGGGCTACACCTTC. Translating it yields CASSSGQGFSGYTF. Full variable domain (rest looked up from reference TRBV7-2 and TRBJ1-2): GAGVSQSPSNKVTEKGKDVELRCDPISGHTALYWYRQSLGQGLEFLIYFQGNSAPDKSGLPSDRFSAERTGGSVSTLTIQRTQQEDSAVYLCASSSGQGFSGYTFGSGTRLTVV.

This clonotype occurred many times. The genes are TRBV13 and TRBJ2-7; tentative D call: TRBD2 (6 bases). Trimming shortened V by 4 bases and J by 0 bases, and 10 bases separated the two germline ends. The CDR3 length is 14 residues. Germline V lookup: CDR1 PRHDT, CDR2 FYEKMQ (reference sequence). CDR3 bases: TGTGCCAGCAGCTGGAGGGAGGACTCCTACGAGCAGTACTTC. Translated: CASSWREDSYEQYF.

The rearrangement links TRBV25-1 to TRBJ2-7; D might be TRBD1 (7 bases). The J call may be in error: the DNA end matches TRBJ2-1 better. CDR1 is MGHDK, CDR2 SYGVNS, per germline. The CDR3 is 15 amino acids. The CDR3 here is CASSALQGEAGKQFF. The CDR3 DNA reads TGTGCCAGCAGTGCCCTCCAGGGGGAGGCCGGGAAGCAGTTCTTC.

On this clonotype itself: Being one base from a much bigger clone, this may be a read error. This chain links TRBV7-8 with TRBJ1-4; D unclear. The CDR3 has 13 residues. CDR1 is SGHVS, CDR2 FQNEAQ, per germline. The CDR3 DNA follows: TGTGCCAGCAGCCCGGCTTTCGGTGAAAACCTGTTTTTT. Protein product: CASSPAFGENLFF.

This clonotype was observed at least ten times. V is TRBV9 and J is TRBJ1-1; D is unclear. CDR1 is SGDLS and CDR2 is YYNGEE in the germline V gene. V was trimmed by 3 bases and J by 7 bases, leaving 16 bases between them. The CDR3 has 14 residues. The CDR3 spells CASSAGVGGSEAFF. As DNA, the CDR3 is TGTGCCAGCAGCGCTGGAGTTGGCGGCAGTGAAGCTTTCTTT.

The sample holds many counts of this clonotype. The genes are TRBV7-9 and TRBJ2-7, with a tentative D call TRBD1 (5 bases). From germline, CDR1 is SEHNR and CDR2 FQNEAQ (reference sequence). The CDR3 totals 14 residues. The V end lost 2 bases, the J end lost 1 base, and 9 bases lay between the germline ends. The CDR3 reads CASSLSQGSYEQYF. Here the CDR3 DNA reads TGTGCCAGCAGCTTATCCCAGGGATCCTACGAGCAGTACTTC.

CDR3 in amino acids: CASSRGGGSFAETQYF. The CDR3 DNA reads TGTGCCAGCAGCCGGGGGGGGGGCAGTTTCGCAGAGACCCAGTACTTC. This chain links TRBV7-8 with TRBJ2-5; 8 bases align to TRBD2. Germline trimming cut 5 bases from V and 4 bases from J; bases unmatched to any gene: 12. CDR1 and CDR2 (germline): SGHVS, FQNEAQ. The CDR3 is made up of 16 amino acids.

The chain couples TRBV3-1 to TRBJ2-7; D gene unclear. Germline CDR1 reads LGHDT; CDR2 reads YNNKEL (reference sequence). Trimming shortened V by 0 bases and J by 2 bases, and 8 bases separated the two germline ends. The CDR3 loop spans 14 amino acids. The CDR3 protein is CASSQDGQTYEQYF. The CDR3 nucleotides are TGTGCCAGCAGCCAAGACGGGCAAACCTACGAGCAGTACTTC.

V is TRBV2 and J is TRBJ2-7; D gene ambiguous. Gene TRBJ2-1 matches the end of the DNA better, so the J call may be wrong. From germline, CDR1 is SNHLY and CDR2 FYNNEI. There are 13 residues in the CDR3. CDR3 protein: CASSEDGYNEQFF. The DNA for the CDR3 is TGTGCCAGCAGTGAGGATGGGTACAATGAGCAGTTCTTC.

This clonotype was picked up many times. The chain recombines TRBV7-3 with TRBJ1-6; a weak D match, TRBD1 (5 bases). V gave up 3 bases and J gave up 6 bases, with 9 bases separating them. The CDR3 loop spans 14 amino acids. Germline-derived CDR1 and CDR2 are SGHTA and FQGTGA. The CDR3 region has the DNA TGTGCCAGCAGCTTCGGGACTGGTAATTCACCCCTCCACTTT. Translated: CASSFGTGNSPLHF.

A word on this clonotype: This may arise from a read error, as a much more abundant clone is one base away. The chain couples TRBV19 to TRBJ2-7; 10 nucleotides match TRBD2. The CDR3 is 16 amino acids. Trimming cost V 6 bases and J 0 bases; bases outside gene matches: 8. Germline V gene lookup returns CDR1 LNHDA and CDR2 SQIVND (reference sequence). Here the CDR3 reads CASRRTTSGNSYEQYF. The CDR3, as DNA: TGTGCCAGTAGAAGGACCACTAGCGGGAACTCCTACGAGCAGTACTTC.